This TCR beta chain was sequenced during a study of shared clonotypes between healthy human individuals. Across the study: Every donor yielded three CD4 naive, three CD4 memory, two CD8 naive and one CD8 memory plate. Study results and caveats: Generation of non-shared clonotypes was less probable than generation of clonotypes shared by all four donors. Clonotype sharing among donors was thought likely to change with sequencing depth.

CD45RO-negative, CCR7-positively selected cells formed the naive CD8 fraction, excluding terminally differentiated effector memory CD45RA+ cells. Replicate PCRs from sorted subsets contained roughly 200 ng DNA, which is 29,000 or so T cell genomes. Data came from immunoSEQ multiplex PCR; TCRdb stores just in-frame clones and leaves some out. This table has more than 2 million clones, about 95% appearing once. Concerning this clone itself: What it recognizes is unknown.

CDR1 and CDR2 (germline): MGHRA, YSYEKL. The CDR3 runs to 14 residues. Trimming shortened V by 5 bases and J by 8 bases, and 18 bases separated the two germline ends. This chain joins TRBV4-1 and TRBJ1-2; D not resolved. The sequenced sample consisted of naive CD8+ T cells sorted from blood. The receptor's source is a man between 18 and 29 years old in good health. The CDR3 region has the DNA TGCGCCAGCAGCTCCCGGGAAGGGAGTGGCGGCTACACCTTC. It yields the protein CASSSREGSGGYTF.